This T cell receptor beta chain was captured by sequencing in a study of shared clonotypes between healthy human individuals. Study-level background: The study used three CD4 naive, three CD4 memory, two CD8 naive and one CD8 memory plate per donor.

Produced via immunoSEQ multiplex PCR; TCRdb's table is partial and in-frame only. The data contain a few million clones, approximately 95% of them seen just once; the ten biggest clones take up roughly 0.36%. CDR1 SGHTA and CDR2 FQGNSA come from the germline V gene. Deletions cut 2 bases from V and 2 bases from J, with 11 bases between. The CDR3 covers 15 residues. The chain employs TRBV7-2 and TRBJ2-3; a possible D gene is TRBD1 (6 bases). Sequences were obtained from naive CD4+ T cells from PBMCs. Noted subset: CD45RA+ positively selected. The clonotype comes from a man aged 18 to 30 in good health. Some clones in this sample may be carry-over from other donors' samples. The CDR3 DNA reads TGTGCCAGCAGCTTACGGACAGTTCCCACAGATACGCAGTATTTT. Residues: CASSLRTVPTDTQYF.